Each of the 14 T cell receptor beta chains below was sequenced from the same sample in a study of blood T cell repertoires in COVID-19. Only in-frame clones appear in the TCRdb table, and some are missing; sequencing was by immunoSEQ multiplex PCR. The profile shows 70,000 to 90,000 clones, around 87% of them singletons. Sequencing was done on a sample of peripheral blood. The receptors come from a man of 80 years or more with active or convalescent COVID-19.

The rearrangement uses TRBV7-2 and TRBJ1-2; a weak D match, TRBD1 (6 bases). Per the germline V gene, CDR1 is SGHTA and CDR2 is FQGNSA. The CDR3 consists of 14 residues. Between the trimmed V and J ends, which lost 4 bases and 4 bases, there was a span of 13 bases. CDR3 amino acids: CASSSQQGSYGYTF. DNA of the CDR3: TGTGCCAGCAGCTCTCAACAGGGAAGCTATGGCTACACCTTC. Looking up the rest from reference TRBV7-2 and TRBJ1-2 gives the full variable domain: GAGVSQSPSNKVTEKGKDVELRCDPISGHTALYWYRQSLGQGLEFLIYFQGNSAPDKSGLPSDRFSAERTGGSVSTLTIQRTQQEDSAVYLCASSSQQGSYGYTFGSGTRLTVV.

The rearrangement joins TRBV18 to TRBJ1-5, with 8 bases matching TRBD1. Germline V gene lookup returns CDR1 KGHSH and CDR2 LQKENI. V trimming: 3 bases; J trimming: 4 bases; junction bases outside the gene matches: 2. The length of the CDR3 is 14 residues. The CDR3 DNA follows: TGTGCCAGCTCACCTGGGACAGGTAATCAGCCCCAGCATTTT. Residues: CASSPGTGNQPQHF.

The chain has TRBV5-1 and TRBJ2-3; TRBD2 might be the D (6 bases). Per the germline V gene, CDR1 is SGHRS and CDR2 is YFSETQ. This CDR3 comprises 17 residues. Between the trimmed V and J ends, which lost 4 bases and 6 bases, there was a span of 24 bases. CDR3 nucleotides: TGCGCCAGCAGCCCGGGGAGCGGGTATATCGGCCGTGATACGCAGTATTTT. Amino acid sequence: CASSPGSGYIGRDTQYF.

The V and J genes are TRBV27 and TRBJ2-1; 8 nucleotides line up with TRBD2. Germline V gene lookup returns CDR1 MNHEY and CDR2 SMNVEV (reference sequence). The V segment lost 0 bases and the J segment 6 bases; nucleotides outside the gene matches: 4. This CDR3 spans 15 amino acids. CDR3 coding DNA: TGTGCCAGCAGTTTATCGCGGGGGGTAATCAATGAGCAGTTCTTC. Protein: CASSLSRGVINEQFF.

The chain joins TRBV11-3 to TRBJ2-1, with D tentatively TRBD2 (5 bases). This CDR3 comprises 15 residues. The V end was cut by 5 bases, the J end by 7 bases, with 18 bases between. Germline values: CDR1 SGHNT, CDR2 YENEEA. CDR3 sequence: CASSPGGRSGNEQFF. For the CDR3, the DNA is TGTGCCAGCAGCCCCGGAGGTCGATCGGGAAATGAGCAGTTCTTC.

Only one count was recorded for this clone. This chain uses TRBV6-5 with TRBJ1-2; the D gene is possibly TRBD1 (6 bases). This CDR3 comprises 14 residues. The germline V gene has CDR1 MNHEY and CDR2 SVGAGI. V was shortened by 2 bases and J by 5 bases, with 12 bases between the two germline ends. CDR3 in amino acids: CASSYGRGGYGYTF. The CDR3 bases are TGTGCCAGCAGTTACGGCAGGGGTGGATATGGCTACACCTTC.

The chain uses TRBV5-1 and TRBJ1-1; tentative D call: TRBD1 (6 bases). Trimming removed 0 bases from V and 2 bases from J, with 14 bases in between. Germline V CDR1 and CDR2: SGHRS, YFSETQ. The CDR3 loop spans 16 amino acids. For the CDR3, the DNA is TGCGCCAGCAGCTTGGGACACGGACAGACTAACACTGAAGCTTTCTTT. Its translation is CASSLGHGQTNTEAFF.

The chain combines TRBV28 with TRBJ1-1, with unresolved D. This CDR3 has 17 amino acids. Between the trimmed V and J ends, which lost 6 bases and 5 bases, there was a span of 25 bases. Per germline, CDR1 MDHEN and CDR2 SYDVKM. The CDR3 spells CASRPPGGRAGGTEAFF. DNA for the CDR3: TGTGCCAGCAGGCCCCCCGGAGGTAGGGCAGGAGGGACTGAAGCTTTCTTT.

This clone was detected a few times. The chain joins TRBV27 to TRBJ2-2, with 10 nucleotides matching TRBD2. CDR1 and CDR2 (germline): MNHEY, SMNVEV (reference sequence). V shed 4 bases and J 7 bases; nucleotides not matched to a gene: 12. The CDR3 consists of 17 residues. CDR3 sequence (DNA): TGTGCCAGCAGTTCAGCCCTAGCGGGAGTCCGAGGCGGGGAGCTGTTTTTT. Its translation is CASSSALAGVRGGELFF.

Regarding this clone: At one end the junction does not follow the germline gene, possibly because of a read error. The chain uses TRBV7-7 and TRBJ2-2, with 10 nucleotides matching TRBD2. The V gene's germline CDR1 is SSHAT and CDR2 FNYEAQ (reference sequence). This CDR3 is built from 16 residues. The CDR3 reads CASSLVAGGDTGELFF. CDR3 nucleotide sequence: TGTGCTAGCAGCTTAGTAGCGGGGGGAGACACCGGGGAGCTGTTTTTT. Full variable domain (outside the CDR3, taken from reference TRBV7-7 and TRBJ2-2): GAGVSQSPRYKVTKRGQDVTLRCDPISSHATLYWYQQALGQGPEFLTYFNYEAQPDKSGLPSDRFSAERPEGSISTLTIQRTEQRDSAMYRCASSLVAGGDTGELFFGEGSRLTVL.

This CDR3 reads CASSLSFEGTEAFF. The CDR3 coding sequence is TGTGCCAGCAGCTTAAGCTTCGAGGGCACTGAAGCTTTCTTT. The J gene is TRBJ1-1, the V gene TRBV7-9; no clear D gene. In germline, CDR1 is SEHNR, CDR2 FQNEAQ (reference sequence). The CDR3 totals 14 residues. Trimming shortened V by 2 bases and J by 4 bases, and 11 bases separated the two germline ends.

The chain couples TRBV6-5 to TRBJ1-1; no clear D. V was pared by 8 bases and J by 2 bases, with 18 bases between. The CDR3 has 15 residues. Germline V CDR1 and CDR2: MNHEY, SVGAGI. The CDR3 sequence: CASSTPFSGNTEAFF. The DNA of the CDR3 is TGTGCCAGCTCGACCCCTTTCTCGGGAAACACTGAAGCTTTCTTT.

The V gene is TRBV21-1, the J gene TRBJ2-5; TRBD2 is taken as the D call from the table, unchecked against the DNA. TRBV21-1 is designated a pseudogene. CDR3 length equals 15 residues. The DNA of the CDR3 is TGTGCCAGCAGCCCGAAACGCCGGGTGCAGGAGACCCAGTACTTC. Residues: CASSPKRRVQETQYF.

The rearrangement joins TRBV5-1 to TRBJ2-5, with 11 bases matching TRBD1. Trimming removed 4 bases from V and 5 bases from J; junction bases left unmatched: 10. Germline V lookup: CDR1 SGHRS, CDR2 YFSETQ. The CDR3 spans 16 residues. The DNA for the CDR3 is TGCGCCAGCAGCCCAAGGGGACAGGGGGATGGGGAGACCCAGTACTTC. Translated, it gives CASSPRGQGDGETQYF.